Listed here are 7 T cell receptor beta chains from one sample, sequenced in a study of T cell repertoires in cytomegalovirus infection. TCRdb recomputed calls from the reads with MiXCR, one row per CDR3 protein. The sample lists fewer than 550,000 distinct CDR3 sequences; 26% were seen once. Sample: PBMCs. The receptors here all came from a human donor in good health (CMV status not recorded). Some clones in this sample may be carry-over from other donors' samples.

This clonotype was seen just once. This chain connects TRBV6-2 or TRBV6-3 to TRBJ1-5; maybe TRBD1 (5 bases). Germline V CDR1 and CDR2: MNHEY, SVGEGT. This CDR3 has 15 amino acids. Deletions cut 3 bases from V and 2 bases from J, with 11 bases between. CDR3 bases: TGTGCCAGCAGTTATGACGACAGACGCAATCAGCCCCAGCATTTT. It translates to CASSYDDRRNQPQHF.

The V gene is TRBV7-2, the J gene TRBJ2-2; a weak D match, TRBD2 (7 bases). The ends were cut back, 6 bases at V and 1 base at J, with 21 bases in the middle. This CDR3 contains 18 residues. Per germline, CDR1 SGHTA and CDR2 FQGNSA. As DNA, the CDR3 is TGTGCCAGCAGACCCCGGAGGGGGGAGCGGGAGAACACCGGGGAGCTGTTTTTT. As protein: CASRPRRGERENTGELFF.

The gene calls are TRBV29-1 and TRBJ2-1, with D unclear. The CDR3 has 15 residues. Germline V gene sequence: CDR1 SQVTM, CDR2 ANQGSEA. V lost 0 bases, J lost 7 bases, and 16 bases lay in between. CDR3 DNA sequence: TGCAGCGTTGAAGATGTGTGGCTCCGGCTAAATGAGCAGTTCTTC. Its protein is CSVEDVWLRLNEQFF.

This clonotype was observed a handful of times. This chain uses TRBV19 with TRBJ1-5; 11 bases line up with TRBD1. CDR3 length: 16 amino acids. The V segment lost 5 bases and the J segment 2 bases; nucleotides outside the gene matches: 5. In germline, CDR1 is LNHDA, CDR2 SQIVND (reference sequence). In nucleotides, the CDR3 is TGTGCCAGTAGTTCCCCGGGACAGGGGGGCAATCAGCCCCAGCATTTT. It specifies CASSSPGQGGNQPQHF.

J is TRBJ2-5 and V is TRBV11-2, with 9 bases that match TRBD1. Germline V gives CDR1 SGHAT, CDR2 FQNNGV. The J segment lost 4 bases and the V segment lost 5 bases, leaving 11 bases of the junction unmatched. The CDR3 consists of 16 residues. This CDR3 is CASSPLPGQGGETQYF. The CDR3 nucleotides are TGTGCCAGCAGCCCACTACCGGGACAGGGTGGAGAGACCCAGTACTTC.

The chain carries TRBV28 and TRBJ2-1, with 7 bases matching TRBD2. Germline V lookup: CDR1 MDHEN, CDR2 SYDVKM. The junction had 15 bases not matched to a gene; V was cut back by 2 bases and J by 5 bases. This CDR3 is 18 amino acids long. CDR3 nucleotide sequence: TGTGCCAGCAGTTTACCCCCTTTCGGGAGGCGGGGAAACAATGAGCAGTTCTTC. Translating it yields CASSLPPFGRRGNNEQFF.

The V call is TRBV12-3 or TRBV12-4, the J call TRBJ2-2, with 7 bases lining up with TRBD1. V was clipped by 5 bases and J by 6 bases; unmatched bases: 12. The CDR3 has 16 residues. Here the CDR3 reads CASSDLTGSSPGELFF. The CDR3 nucleotides read TGTGCCAGCAGTGATCTGACAGGGTCGTCACCCGGGGAGCTGTTTTTT.